The 25 T cell receptor beta chains below all came from one sample that was sequenced in a study of blood T cells in healthy people across ages. A second PCR of roughly 7 to 11 cycles used a sample-barcoded 5' primer and a J-beta primer mix. Via MiXCR, TCRdb re-called the 5' RACE reads, giving one row per CDR3 protein. This sample yields 1.5 million or so distinct CDR3 sequences, of which about 43% are seen a single time; 7.9% belongs to the top ten. Sequencing was carried out using blood. These receptors were taken from a young woman in good health.

This clonotype was recorded at least ten times. V gene TRBV28 combines with J gene TRBJ1-2; D is possibly TRBD1 (5 bases). Germline V gene sequence: CDR1 MDHEN, CDR2 SYDVKM. This CDR3 has 13 residues. Trimming stripped 6 bases from V and 0 bases from J, with 8 bases between. The CDR3 protein is CASSTGANYGYTF. CDR3 coding DNA: TGTGCCAGCAGCACGGGGGCTAACTATGGCTACACCTTC.

This chain links TRBV3-1 with TRBJ1-2; the D gene is possibly TRBD1 (6 bases). Trimming removed 0 bases from V and 9 bases from J, with 11 bases in between. There are 13 residues in the CDR3. The germline V gene encodes CDR1 LGHDT and CDR2 YNNKEL (reference sequence). The CDR3 protein is CASSQEGARSYTF. Written as DNA, the CDR3 is TGTGCCAGCAGCCAAGAGGGGGCAAGGAGCTACACCTTC.

A remark on this clonotype: An end of the junction does not agree with germline; a read error may underlie this. The chain joins TRBV5-5 to TRBJ1-5, with D unresolved. The CDR3 length is 13 residues. Germline V gene data show CDR1 as SGHKS and CDR2 as YYEKEE (reference sequence). The CDR3 here is CASSPTSNQPRHF. The DNA for the CDR3 is TGTGCCAGCAGCCCCACTAGCAATCAGCCCCGGCATTTT.

The chain recombines TRBV9 with TRBJ2-7, with D maybe TRBD1 (6 bases). V was clipped by 0 bases and J by 7 bases, with 20 bases between them. The CDR3 contains 16 residues. Germline-derived CDR1 and CDR2 are SGDLS and YYNGEE. The CDR3 DNA reads TGTGCCAGCAGCGTAGGGGGCAGGGGTGCCTACAATGAGCAGTACTTC. This sequence encodes CASSVGGRGAYNEQYF. Supplemented by reference TRBV9 and TRBJ2-7, the full variable domain reads DSGVTQTPKHLITATGQRVTLRCSPRSGDLSVYWYQQSLDQGLQFLIQYYNGEERAKGNILERFSAQQFPDLHSELNLSSLELGDSALYFCASSVGGRGAYNEQYFGPGTRLTVT.

The chain carries TRBV7-2 and TRBJ2-2; TRBD2 might be the D (5 bases). Germline V gene lookup returns CDR1 SGHTA and CDR2 FQGNSA. Trimming pared 1 base from V and 6 bases from J, leaving 6 bases between. The CDR3 contains 13 residues. CDR3 residues: CASSLVRAGELFF. CDR3 DNA: TGTGCCAGCAGCTTAGTGCGGGCCGGGGAGCTGTTTTTT. The variable domain in full, with the rest retrieved from reference TRBV7-2 and TRBJ2-2, is GAGVSQSPSNKVTEKGKDVELRCDPISGHTALYWYRQSLGQGLEFLIYFQGNSAPDKSGLPSDRFSAERTGGSVSTLTIQRTQQEDSAVYLCASSLVRAGELFFGEGSRLTVL.

This clonotype turned up a few times. V and J are TRBV3-1 and TRBJ2-5; the match to TRBD2 covers 8 bases. Trimming cost V 4 bases and J 6 bases; bases outside gene matches: 10. Germline CDR1 reads LGHDT; CDR2 reads YNNKEL (reference sequence). The CDR3 totals 15 residues. CDR3 residues: CASSLGTSNRKTQYF. DNA of the CDR3: TGTGCCAGCAGCCTGGGGACTAGTAATCGGAAGACCCAGTACTTC.

This clonotype turned up a few times. V gene TRBV6-6 combines with J gene TRBJ1-2, with a tentative D call TRBD1 (5 bases). Trimming shortened V by 7 bases and J by 4 bases, and 22 bases separated the two germline ends. The germline CDR1 and CDR2 sequences are MNHNY and SVGAGI (reference sequence). The CDR3 consists of 16 residues. The CDR3 loop is CASTIMQVQGFYGYTF. CDR3 nucleotide sequence: TGTGCCAGCACCATCATGCAGGTGCAGGGATTCTATGGCTACACCTTC.

This clonotype was recorded a few times. The rearrangement joins TRBV12-3 or TRBV12-4 to TRBJ1-2; 8 nucleotides align to TRBD1. Unmatched junction bases numbered 5, after V lost 5 bases and J lost 6 bases. The CDR3 spans 13 residues. Written as DNA, the CDR3 is TGTGCCAGCAGTCTCAGACAGGGGCATGGCTACACCTTC. Residues: CASSLRQGHGYTF.

The chain couples TRBV2 to TRBJ2-3, with D possibly being TRBD2 (5 bases). The V and J ends lost 9 bases and 2 bases respectively, with 12 bases between them. Germline assignment: CDR1 SNHLY and CDR2 FYNNEI. This CDR3 is built from 13 residues. The CDR3 sequence: CASGGPNTDTQYF. CDR3 bases: TGTGCCAGTGGAGGACCAAACACAGATACGCAGTATTTT.

This clonotype was detected only a few times. The chain uses TRBV3-1 and TRBJ2-1; D is possibly TRBD2 (6 bases). The V gene lost 3 bases and the J gene lost 0 bases, with 21 bases spanning the gap. The CDR3 covers 19 residues. CDR1 and CDR2 (germline): LGHDT, YNNKEL (reference sequence). The CDR3 DNA is TGTGCCAGCAGCCACTGGGGAGTCGGGGGTAAGTCCTCCTACAATGAGCAGTTCTTC. Its protein product is CASSHWGVGGKSSYNEQFF.

The chain joins TRBV12-3 or TRBV12-4 to TRBJ2-3; possibly TRBD1 or TRBD2 for D (5 bases each). V dropped 3 bases and J dropped 4 bases, with 14 bases sitting between them. The CDR3 contains 15 residues. CDR3 protein: CASSLALGTADTQYF. The CDR3 nucleotides read TGTGCCAGCAGTTTGGCGCTAGGGACGGCAGATACGCAGTATTTT.

J is TRBJ1-2 and V is TRBV14; TRBD1 matches at 7 bases. After removal of 1 base from V and 2 bases from J, the junction contained 4 bases not matched to a gene. Per germline, CDR1 SGHDN and CDR2 FVKESK. The CDR3 is 15 amino acids. The CDR3 spells CASSQGVRGNYGYTF. The CDR3 nucleotides are TGTGCCAGCAGCCAAGGGGTCAGGGGGAACTATGGCTACACCTTC.

This clonotype showed up just a few times. The genes are TRBV20-1 and TRBJ2-7; no reliable D call. Trimming left V 6 bases short and J 1 base short, with 19 bases between. Germline V gene lookup returns CDR1 DFQATT and CDR2 SNEGSKA (reference sequence). The length of the CDR3 is 15 residues. CDR3 loop: CSAVGRPPASYEQYF. The CDR3 DNA follows: TGCAGTGCCGTAGGACGGCCTCCCGCGTCCTACGAGCAGTACTTC.

This clonotype has a handful of counts. The genes are TRBV20-1 and TRBJ1-2, with TRBD1 identical over 7 bases. V trimming: 2 bases; J trimming: 2 bases; junction bases outside the gene matches: 2. Germline V gives CDR1 DFQATT, CDR2 SNEGSKA (reference sequence). This CDR3 is built from 13 residues. For the CDR3, the DNA is TGCAGTGCTAGACTGGACAGGAACTATGGCTACACCTTC. Its protein product is CSARLDRNYGYTF.

J is TRBJ2-1 and V is TRBV11-2; TRBD2 agrees at 9 bases. This CDR3 has 16 amino acids. CDR1 is SGHAT and CDR2 is FQNNGV in the germline V gene. V was clipped by 5 bases and J by 13 bases; unmatched bases: 18. This CDR3 is CASSRLAPSGAETQFF. In DNA, the CDR3 is TGTGCCAGCAGCCGACTAGCCCCTAGCGGGGCGGAGACCCAGTTCTTC.

In its sample, this clonotype was seen a few times. The rearrangement uses TRBV6-5 and TRBJ2-5; D ambiguous. The CDR3 covers 15 residues. Deletions cut 0 bases from V and 5 bases from J, with 13 bases between. CDR1 is MNHEY, CDR2 SVGAGI, per germline. In nucleotides, the CDR3 is TGTGCCAGCAGTTACTCGAGGTCCAGTTCGGAGACCCAGTACTTC. It specifies CASSYSRSSSETQYF.

The CDR3 DNA follows: TGTGCCTGGAAGGGACTTCAAAATGAGCAGTTCTTC. Amino acid sequence: CAWKGLQNEQFF. The rearrangement uses TRBV30 and TRBJ2-1, with D possibly TRBD2 on 6 matching bases. V lost 4 bases and J lost 7, with 11 bases in between. Germline V gene data show CDR1 as GTSNPN and CDR2 as SVGIG (reference sequence). This CDR3 comprises 12 residues.

The V call is TRBV27, the J call TRBJ1-6; no firm D call. Trimming left V 2 bases short and J 1 base short, with 9 bases between. There are 16 residues in the CDR3. Germline V CDR1 and CDR2: MNHEY, SMNVEV (reference sequence). The DNA of the CDR3 is TGTGCCAGCAGTTTACAGTCCGGGTCCTATAATTCACCCCTCCACTTT. This encodes CASSLQSGSYNSPLHF.

V is TRBV20-1 and J is TRBJ2-1; 7 bases align to TRBD2. CDR1 is DFQATT, CDR2 SNEGSKA, per germline (reference sequence). The J segment lost 4 bases and the V segment lost 1 base, leaving 10 bases of the junction unmatched. The CDR3 is 16 amino acids. The CDR3 DNA sequence: TGCAGTGCTAGAGCACTGAGCACTAGCGAGTACAATGAGCAGTTCTTC. It translates to CSARALSTSEYNEQFF.

There are a few counts of this clonotype. The chain links TRBV20-1 to TRBJ1-5; tentatively, D is TRBD1 (5 bases). Germline-derived CDR1 and CDR2 are DFQATT and SNEGSKA (reference sequence). The CDR3 has 12 residues. Between the trimmed V and J ends, which lost 6 bases and 4 bases, there was a span of 10 bases. CDR3 sequence: CSAAGGNQPQHF. In DNA, the CDR3 is TGCAGTGCCGCGGGGGGTAATCAGCCCCAGCATTTT.

This clonotype has at least ten counts. This chain connects TRBV7-2 to TRBJ2-5; D ambiguous. CDR3 length: 13 amino acids. Trimming took 6 bases from V and 0 from J, leaving 8 bases between them. Germline values: CDR1 SGHTA, CDR2 FQGNSA. As DNA, the CDR3 is TGTGCCAGCAGTCTCGAGTACCAAGAGACCCAGTACTTC. Protein: CASSLEYQETQYF.

The chain employs TRBV20-1 and TRBJ2-3; no reliable D call. V shed 3 bases and J shed 0 bases, with 22 bases lying between them. Germline CDR1 and CDR2: DFQATT and SNEGSKA (reference sequence). CDR3 length: 18 residues. Here the CDR3 reads CSASFISSAPTSTDTQYF. In DNA form, the CDR3 reads TGCAGTGCTAGCTTCATCTCCAGCGCCCCCACTAGCACAGATACGCAGTATTTT.

DNA for the CDR3: TGTGCCAGCAGCCCCGGGGGGGGTGCCTTCTACAATGAGCAGTTCTTC. Residues: CASSPGGGAFYNEQFF. The V call is TRBV5-5, the J call TRBJ2-1; 8 nucleotides line up with TRBD2. With V trimmed by 4 bases and J by 3 bases, 9 bases remained unmatched. This CDR3 comprises 16 residues. The V gene's germline CDR1 is SGHKS and CDR2 YYEKEE (reference sequence). The full variable domain, completed using reference TRBV5-5 and TRBJ2-1, is DAGVTQSPTHLIKTRGQQVTLRCSPISGHKSVSWYQQVLGQGPQFIFQYYEKEERGRGNFPDRFSARQFPNYSSELNVNALLLGDSALYLCASSPGGGAFYNEQFFGPGTRLTVL.

A note on this clonotype: This sequence may be a read error, since a much larger clone differs from it by one base. The V and J genes are TRBV7-2 and TRBJ2-1; the D gene is possibly TRBD2 (6 bases). The DNA matches TRBJ2-7 better at its end, which makes the J call doubtful. The V gene's germline CDR1 is SGHTA and CDR2 FQGNSA. This CDR3 has 16 amino acids. CDR3 DNA sequence: TGTGCCAGCAGCTTAGCGGCGGGAAGCTCCTACAATGAGCAGTACTTC. This sequence encodes CASSLAAGSSYNEQYF.

The V and J genes are TRBV3-1 and TRBJ1-1; TRBD1 aligns across 7 bases. Trimming at V came to 3 bases and at J to 2 bases, leaving 12 bases not matched to a gene. CDR1 and CDR2 (germline): LGHDT, YNNKEL (reference sequence). The CDR3 loop spans 17 amino acids. CDR3 bases: TGTGCCAGCAGCCATTTCGACAGGGTGGGGACTAACACTGAAGCTTTCTTT. This translates into CASSHFDRVGTNTEAFF. Drawing the rest from reference TRBV3-1 and TRBJ1-1, the complete variable domain is DTAVSQTPKYLVTQMGNDKSIKCEQNLGHDTMYWYKQDSKKFLKIMFSYNNKELIINETVPNRFSPKSPDKAHLNLHINSLELGDSAVYFCASSHFDRVGTNTEAFFGQGTRLTVV.